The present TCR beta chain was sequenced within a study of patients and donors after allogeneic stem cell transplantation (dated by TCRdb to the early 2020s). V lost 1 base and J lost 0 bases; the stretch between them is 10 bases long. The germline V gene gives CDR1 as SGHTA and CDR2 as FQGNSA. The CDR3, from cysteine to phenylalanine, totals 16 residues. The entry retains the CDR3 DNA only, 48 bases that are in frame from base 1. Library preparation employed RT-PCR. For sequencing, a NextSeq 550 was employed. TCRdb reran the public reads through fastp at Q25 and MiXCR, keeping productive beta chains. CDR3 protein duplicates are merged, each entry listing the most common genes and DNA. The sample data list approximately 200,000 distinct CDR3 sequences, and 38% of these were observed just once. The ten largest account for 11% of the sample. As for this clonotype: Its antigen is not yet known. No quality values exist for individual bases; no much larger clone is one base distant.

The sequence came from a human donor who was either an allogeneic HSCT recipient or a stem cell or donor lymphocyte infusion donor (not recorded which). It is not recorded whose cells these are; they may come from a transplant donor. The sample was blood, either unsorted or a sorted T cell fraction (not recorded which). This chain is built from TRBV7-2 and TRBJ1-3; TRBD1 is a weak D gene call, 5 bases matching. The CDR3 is CASSLVGGRSGNTIYF. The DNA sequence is TGTGCCAGCAGCTTAGTTGGGGGTCGCTCTGGAAACACCATATATTTT.